The text below deals with one T cell receptor (beta chain). Its target is unknown. Replicate PCRs for sorted subsets used around 190 ng DNA; this equaled around 29,000 T cell genomes. The table came from immunoSEQ multiplex PCR; TCRdb's copy has only in-frame clones and leaves some out. Among some 1,900,000 clones listed, 85% to 95% were seen once. This sample stems from a study of shared clonotypes between healthy human individuals. In the study overall: A donor's plate count was three for CD4 naive and three for CD4 memory; CD8 naive had two and CD8 memory one.

The germline gives CDR1 SEHNR, CDR2 FQNEAQ (reference sequence). Trimming removed 5 bases from V and 9 bases from J; junction bases left unmatched: 15. This CDR3 is built from 16 residues. Points from the study as a whole: A reduction in generation probabilities was seen for non-shared clonotypes relative to those shared by all four donors.

Cells designated naive CD8 were CD45RO-negative and were positively selected for CCR7, with terminally differentiated effector memory CD45RA+ cells excluded. Caucasian adults living in Nashville, Tennessee, provided all samples. The sequenced sample was naive CD8+ T cells sorted from blood. The chain couples TRBV7-9 to TRBJ2-7, with 11 bases fitting TRBD2. This clonotype originated in a man between 18 and 29 years old in good health. This CDR3 reads CASSLTSGGPPLGQYF. For the CDR3, the DNA is TGTGCCAGCAGCCTCACTAGCGGGGGCCCCCCACTAGGGCAGTACTTC.